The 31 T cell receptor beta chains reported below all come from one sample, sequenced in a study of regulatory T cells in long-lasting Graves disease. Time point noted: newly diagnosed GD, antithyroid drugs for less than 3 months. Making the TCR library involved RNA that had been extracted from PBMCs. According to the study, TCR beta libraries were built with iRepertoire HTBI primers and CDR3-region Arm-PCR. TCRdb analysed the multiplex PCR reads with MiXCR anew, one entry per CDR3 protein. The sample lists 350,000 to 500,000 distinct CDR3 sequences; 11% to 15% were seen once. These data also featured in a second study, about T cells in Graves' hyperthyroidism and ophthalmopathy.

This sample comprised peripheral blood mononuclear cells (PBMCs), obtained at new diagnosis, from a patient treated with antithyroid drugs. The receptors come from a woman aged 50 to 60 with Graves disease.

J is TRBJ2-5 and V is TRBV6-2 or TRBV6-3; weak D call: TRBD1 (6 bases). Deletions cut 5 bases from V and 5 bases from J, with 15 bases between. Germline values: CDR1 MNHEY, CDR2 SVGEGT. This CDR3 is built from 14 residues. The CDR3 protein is CASSESRGGETQYF. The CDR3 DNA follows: TGTGCCAGCAGTGAATCCAGGGGTGGGGAGACCCAGTACTTC.

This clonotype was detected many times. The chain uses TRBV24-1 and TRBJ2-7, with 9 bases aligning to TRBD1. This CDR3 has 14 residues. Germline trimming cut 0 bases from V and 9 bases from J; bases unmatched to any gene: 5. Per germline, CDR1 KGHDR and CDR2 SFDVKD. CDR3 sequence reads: CATSDLETGGVQYF. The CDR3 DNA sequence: TGTGCCACCAGTGATTTGGAGACAGGGGGAGTGCAGTACTTC.

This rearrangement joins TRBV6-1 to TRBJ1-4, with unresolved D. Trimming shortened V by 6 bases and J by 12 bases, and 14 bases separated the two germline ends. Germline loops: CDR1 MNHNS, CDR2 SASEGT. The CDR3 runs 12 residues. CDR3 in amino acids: CASSLNGHELFF. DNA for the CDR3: TGTGCCAGCAGCCTCAATGGCCACGAACTGTTTTTT.

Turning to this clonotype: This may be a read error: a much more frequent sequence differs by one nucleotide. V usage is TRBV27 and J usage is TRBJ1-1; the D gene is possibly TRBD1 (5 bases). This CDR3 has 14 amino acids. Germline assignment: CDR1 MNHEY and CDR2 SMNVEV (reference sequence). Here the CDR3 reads CARSWSGRFSEAFF. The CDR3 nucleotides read TGTGCCAGAAGTTGGTCAGGGAGATTCTCTGAAGCTTTCTTT.

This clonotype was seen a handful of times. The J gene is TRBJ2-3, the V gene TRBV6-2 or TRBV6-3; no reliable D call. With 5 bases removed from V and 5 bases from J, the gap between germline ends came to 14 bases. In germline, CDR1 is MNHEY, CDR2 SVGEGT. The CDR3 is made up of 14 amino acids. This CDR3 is CASSESLRQDTQYF. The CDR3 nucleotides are TGTGCCAGCAGTGAATCTTTGCGGCAAGATACGCAGTATTTT.

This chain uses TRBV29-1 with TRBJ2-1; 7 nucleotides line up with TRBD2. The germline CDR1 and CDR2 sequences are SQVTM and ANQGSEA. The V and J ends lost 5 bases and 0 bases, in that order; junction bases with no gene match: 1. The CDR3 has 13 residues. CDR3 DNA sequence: TGCAGCGTTCGGGGGGTCTCCTACAATGAGCAGTTCTTC. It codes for CSVRGVSYNEQFF.

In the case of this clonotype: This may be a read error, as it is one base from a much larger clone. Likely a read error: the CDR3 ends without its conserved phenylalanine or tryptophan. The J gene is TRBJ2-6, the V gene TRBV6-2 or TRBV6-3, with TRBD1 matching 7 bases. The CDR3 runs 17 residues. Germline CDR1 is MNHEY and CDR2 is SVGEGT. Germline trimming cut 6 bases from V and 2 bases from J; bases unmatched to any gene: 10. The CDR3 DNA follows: TGTGCCAGCAGCCATAAGTTCAGGGGGACTGGGGCCAACGTCCTGACTCTC. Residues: CASSHKFRGTGANVLTL.

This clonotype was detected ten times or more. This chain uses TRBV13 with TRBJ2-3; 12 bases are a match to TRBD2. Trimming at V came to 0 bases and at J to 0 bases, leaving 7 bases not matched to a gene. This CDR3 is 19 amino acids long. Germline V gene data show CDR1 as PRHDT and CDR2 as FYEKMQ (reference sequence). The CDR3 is CASSLGRTSGTASTDTQYF. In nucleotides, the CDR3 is TGTGCCAGCAGCTTAGGCCGGACTAGCGGGACCGCGAGCACAGATACGCAGTATTTT.

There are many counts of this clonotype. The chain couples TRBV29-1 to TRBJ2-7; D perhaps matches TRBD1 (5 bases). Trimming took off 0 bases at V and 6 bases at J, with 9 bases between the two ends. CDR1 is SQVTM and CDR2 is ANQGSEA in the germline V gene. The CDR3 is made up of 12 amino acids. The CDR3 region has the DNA TGCAGCGTTGAAGACCAGGGTCCCGAGCAGTACTTC. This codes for CSVEDQGPEQYF.

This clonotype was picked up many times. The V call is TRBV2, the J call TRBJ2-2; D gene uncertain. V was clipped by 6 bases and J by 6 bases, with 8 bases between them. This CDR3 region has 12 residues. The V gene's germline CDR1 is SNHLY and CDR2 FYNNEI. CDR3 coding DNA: TGTGCCAGCAGCTTTATGCCCGGGGAGCTGTTTTTT. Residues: CASSFMPGELFF. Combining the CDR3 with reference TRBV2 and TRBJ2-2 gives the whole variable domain EPEVTQTPSHQVTQMGQEVILRCVPISNHLYFYWYRQILGQKVEFLVSFYNNEISEKSEIFDDQFSVERPDGSNFTLKIRSTKLEDSAMYFCASSFMPGELFFGEGSRLTVL.

The CDR3 sequence is CASSQGPGQASYEQYF. DNA of the CDR3: TGCGCCAGCAGCCAAGGCCCGGGACAGGCCTCCTACGAGCAGTACTTC. This chain connects TRBV4-1 to TRBJ2-7, with 8 bases lining up with TRBD1. Germline V lookup: CDR1 MGHRA, CDR2 YSYEKL. With V trimmed by 1 base and J by 0 bases, 5 bases remained unmatched. The CDR3 loop spans 16 amino acids.

The CDR3 loop reads CASSGGQPNTGELFF. The CDR3 region has the DNA TGCGCCAGCAGCGGGGGACAGCCGAACACCGGGGAGCTGTTTTTT. The chain combines TRBV5-1 with TRBJ2-2; 7 bases map to TRBD1. With 4 bases clipped from V and 0 bases from J, the junction kept 3 bases outside the gene matches. This CDR3 region has 15 residues. The germline V gene has CDR1 SGHRS and CDR2 YFSETQ.

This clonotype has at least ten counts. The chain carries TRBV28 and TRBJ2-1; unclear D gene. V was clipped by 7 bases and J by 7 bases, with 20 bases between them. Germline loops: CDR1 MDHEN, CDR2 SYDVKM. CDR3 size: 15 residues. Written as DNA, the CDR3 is TGTGCCAGCACTGACGACCCATTTAGTGGGAATGAGCAGTTCTTC. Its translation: CASTDDPFSGNEQFF.

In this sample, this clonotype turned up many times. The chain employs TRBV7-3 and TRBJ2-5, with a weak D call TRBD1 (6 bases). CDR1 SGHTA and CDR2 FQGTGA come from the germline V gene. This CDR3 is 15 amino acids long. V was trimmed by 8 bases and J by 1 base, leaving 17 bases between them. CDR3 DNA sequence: TGTGCCAGCGGTACGACAGGCAACCCCCAAGAGACCCAGTACTTC. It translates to CASGTTGNPQETQYF.

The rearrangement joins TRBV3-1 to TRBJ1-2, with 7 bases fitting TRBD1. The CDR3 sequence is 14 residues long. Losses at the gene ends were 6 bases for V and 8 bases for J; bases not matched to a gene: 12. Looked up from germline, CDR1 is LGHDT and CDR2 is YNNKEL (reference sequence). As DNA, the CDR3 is TGTGCCAGCAGTCGAAGGGACAGAGGAAGAGGCTACACCTTC. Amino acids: CASSRRDRGRGYTF.

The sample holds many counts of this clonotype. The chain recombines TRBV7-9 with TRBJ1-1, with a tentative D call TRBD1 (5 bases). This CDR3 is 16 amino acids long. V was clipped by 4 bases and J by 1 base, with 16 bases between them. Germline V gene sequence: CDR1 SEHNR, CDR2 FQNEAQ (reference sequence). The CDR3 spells CASSSYAGGRNTEAFF. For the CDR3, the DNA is TGTGCCAGCAGCTCTTACGCGGGGGGACGGAACACTGAAGCTTTCTTT.

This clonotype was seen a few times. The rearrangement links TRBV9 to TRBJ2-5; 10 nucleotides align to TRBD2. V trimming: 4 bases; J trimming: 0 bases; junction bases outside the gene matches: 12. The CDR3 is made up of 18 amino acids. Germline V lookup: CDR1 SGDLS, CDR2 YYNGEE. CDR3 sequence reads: CASSPGRIAGGHQETQYF. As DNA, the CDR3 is TGTGCCAGCAGCCCGGGAAGGATAGCGGGAGGTCACCAAGAGACCCAGTACTTC.

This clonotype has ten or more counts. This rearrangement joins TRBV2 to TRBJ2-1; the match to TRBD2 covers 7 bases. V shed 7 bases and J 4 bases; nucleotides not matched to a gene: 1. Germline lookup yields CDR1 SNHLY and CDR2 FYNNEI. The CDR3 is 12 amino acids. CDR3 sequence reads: CASTGGYNEQFF. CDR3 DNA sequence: TGTGCCAGCACCGGGGGGTACAATGAGCAGTTCTTC. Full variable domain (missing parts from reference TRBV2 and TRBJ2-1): EPEVTQTPSHQVTQMGQEVILRCVPISNHLYFYWYRQILGQKVEFLVSFYNNEISEKSEIFDDQFSVERPDGSNFTLKIRSTKLEDSAMYFCASTGGYNEQFFGPGTRLTVL.

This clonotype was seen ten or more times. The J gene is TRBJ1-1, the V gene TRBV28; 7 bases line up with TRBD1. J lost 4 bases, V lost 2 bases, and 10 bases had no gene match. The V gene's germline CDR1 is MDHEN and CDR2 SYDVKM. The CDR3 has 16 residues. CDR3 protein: CASSLIGGGRVTEAFF. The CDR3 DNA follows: TGTGCCAGCAGTTTAATAGGAGGGGGCAGAGTCACTGAAGCTTTCTTT.

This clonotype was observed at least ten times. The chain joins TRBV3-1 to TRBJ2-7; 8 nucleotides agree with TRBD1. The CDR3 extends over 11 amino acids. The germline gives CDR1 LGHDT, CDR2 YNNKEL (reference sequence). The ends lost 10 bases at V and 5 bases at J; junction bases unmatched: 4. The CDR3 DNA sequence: TGTGCCATCCGACAGGGGAACGAGCAGTACTTC. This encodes CAIRQGNEQYF.

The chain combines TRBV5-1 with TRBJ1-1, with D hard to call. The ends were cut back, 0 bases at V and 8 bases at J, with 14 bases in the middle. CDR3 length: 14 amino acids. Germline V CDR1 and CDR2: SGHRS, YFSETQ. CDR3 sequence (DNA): TGCGCCAGCAGCTTGGGGCCCCAGACTAGGGAAGCTTTCTTT. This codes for CASSLGPQTREAFF.

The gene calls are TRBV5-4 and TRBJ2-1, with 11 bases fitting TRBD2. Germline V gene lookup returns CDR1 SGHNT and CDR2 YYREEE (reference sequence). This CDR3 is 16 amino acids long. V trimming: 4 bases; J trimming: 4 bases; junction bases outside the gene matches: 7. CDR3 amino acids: CASSLEGLAVYNEQFF. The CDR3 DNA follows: TGTGCCAGCAGCCTAGAGGGACTAGCGGTATACAATGAGCAGTTCTTC.

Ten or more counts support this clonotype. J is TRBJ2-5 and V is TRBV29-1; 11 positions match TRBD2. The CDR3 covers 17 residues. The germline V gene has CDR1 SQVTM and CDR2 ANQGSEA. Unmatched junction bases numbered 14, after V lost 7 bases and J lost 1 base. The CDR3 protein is CSANGLAGGLFQETQYF. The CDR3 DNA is TGCAGCGCGAACGGGCTAGCGGGAGGCCTCTTCCAAGAGACCCAGTACTTC.

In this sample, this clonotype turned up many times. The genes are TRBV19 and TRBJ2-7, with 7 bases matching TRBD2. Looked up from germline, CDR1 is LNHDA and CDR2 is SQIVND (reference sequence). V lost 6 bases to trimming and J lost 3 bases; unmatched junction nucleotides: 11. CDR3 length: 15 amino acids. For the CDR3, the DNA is TGTGCCAGTAGCCCCGGGAGGAGCGGACTCTACGAGCAGTACTTC. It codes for CASSPGRSGLYEQYF.

CDR3 in amino acids: CASTRGDGSYEQYF. Here the CDR3 DNA reads TGCGCCAGCACCCGGGGGGACGGCTCCTACGAGCAGTACTTC. The V and J genes are TRBV5-1 and TRBJ2-7, with 7 bases lining up with TRBD2. Germline V lookup: CDR1 SGHRS, CDR2 YFSETQ. This CDR3 is built from 14 residues. The junction had 6 bases not matched to a gene; V was cut back by 6 bases and J by 0 bases.

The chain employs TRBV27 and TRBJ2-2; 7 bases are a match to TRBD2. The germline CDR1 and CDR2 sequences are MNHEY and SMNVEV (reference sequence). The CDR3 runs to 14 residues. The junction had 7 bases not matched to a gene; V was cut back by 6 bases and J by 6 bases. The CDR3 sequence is CASRPPGGSGELFF. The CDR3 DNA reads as TGTGCCAGCAGACCTCCGGGAGGATCCGGGGAGCTGTTTTTT.

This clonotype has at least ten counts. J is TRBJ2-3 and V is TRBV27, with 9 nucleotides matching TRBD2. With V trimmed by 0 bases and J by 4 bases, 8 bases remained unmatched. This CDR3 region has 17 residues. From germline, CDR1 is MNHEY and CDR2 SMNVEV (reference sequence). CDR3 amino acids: CASSLSLVAGVPDTQYF. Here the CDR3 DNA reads TGTGCCAGCAGTTTATCATTGGTAGCGGGAGTCCCAGATACGCAGTATTTT.

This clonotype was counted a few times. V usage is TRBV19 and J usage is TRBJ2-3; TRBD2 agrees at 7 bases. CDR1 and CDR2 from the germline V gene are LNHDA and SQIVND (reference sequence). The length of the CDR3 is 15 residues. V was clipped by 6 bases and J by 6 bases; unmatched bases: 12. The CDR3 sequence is CASRNRLAGRDTQYF. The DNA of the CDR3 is TGTGCCAGTAGGAATCGACTAGCCGGCAGGGATACGCAGTATTTT.

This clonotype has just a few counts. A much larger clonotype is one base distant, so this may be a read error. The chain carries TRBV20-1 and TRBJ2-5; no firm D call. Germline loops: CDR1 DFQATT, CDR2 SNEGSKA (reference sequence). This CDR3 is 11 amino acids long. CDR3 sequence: CSASNSEAQYF. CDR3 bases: TGCAGTGCTTCCAACTCAGAGGCCCAGTACTTC.

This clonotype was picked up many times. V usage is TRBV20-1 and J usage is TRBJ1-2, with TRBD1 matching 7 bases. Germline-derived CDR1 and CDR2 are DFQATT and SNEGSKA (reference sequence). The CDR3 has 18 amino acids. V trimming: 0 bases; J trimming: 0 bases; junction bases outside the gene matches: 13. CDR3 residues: CSARDRVQGRGANYGYTF. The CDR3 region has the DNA TGCAGTGCTAGAGATCGGGTACAGGGGCGAGGAGCTAACTATGGCTACACCTTC.

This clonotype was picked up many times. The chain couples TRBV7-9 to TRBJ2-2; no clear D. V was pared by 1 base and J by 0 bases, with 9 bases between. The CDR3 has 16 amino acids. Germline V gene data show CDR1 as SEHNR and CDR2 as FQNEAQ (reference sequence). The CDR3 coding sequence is TGTGCCAGCAGCTTAGGAATACTTGCGAACACCGGGGAGCTGTTTTTT. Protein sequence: CASSLGILANTGELFF.